These T cell receptor beta chains were read from a single sample in a study of T cells in Graves' hyperthyroidism and ophthalmopathy. TCRdb itself ran the multiplex PCR reads through MiXCR, one entry per CDR3 protein. The data contain about 590,000 distinct CDR3 sequences, about a sixth of them singletons. The specimen sequenced was blood. The receptors were gathered from a woman in her 30s with Graves' hyperthyroidism. The conserved cysteine and the conserved F or W are not part of the CDR3 here.

J,V,CDR3
TRBJ1-6,TRBV6-1,ASNTGPRTLH
TRBJ2-1,TRBV6-1,ASSSQGVDEQF
TRBJ2-1,TRBV6-2/TRBV6-3,ASRPMGTVNEQF
TRBJ2-2,TRBV9,ASSTGLTGSGELF
TRBJ1-3,TRBV9,ASSALPDRGNTIY
TRBJ2-1,TRBV7-2,ASSQGGRDEQF
TRBJ2-3,TRBV20-1,SAREGADGTDTQY
TRBJ2-3,TRBV19,ASSMRTDTQY
TRBJ2-7,TRBV7-9,ASSFAGVSSYEQY
TRBJ1-3,TRBV5-1,ASSLASGRRNTIY
TRBJ1-2,TRBV28,ASSLLGEEGNYGYT
TRBJ2-5,TRBV7-2,ASSLRTGKQETQY
TRBJ2-5,TRBV18,ASSPFLGETQY
TRBJ2-2,TRBV4-3,ASSLGQANTGELF
TRBJ2-5,TRBV27,ASSRFAGLGGTSGSSKETQY
TRBJ2-5,TRBV24-1,ATSDSLTQETQY
TRBJ2-5,TRBV15,ATSRAWSQETQY
TRBJ2-1,TRBV10-2,ASSEQRTRSYNEQF
TRBJ2-1,TRBV29-1,SVERLAGGNEQF
TRBJ1-1,TRBV18,ASSPPGHSNTEAF
TRBJ2-5,TRBV19,ASSIVGLAGVGETQY
TRBJ2-7,TRBV4-1,ASSQVRLREQY
TRBJ1-2,TRBV19,ASSIKASEGIYGYT
TRBJ2-5,TRBV9,ASSPTIDQTGPSEY
TRBJ2-5,TRBV15,ATSRDLRETQY
TRBJ2-7,TRBV7-2,ASSLHRDRTSHEQY
TRBJ2-1,TRBV10-3,AISAGISAGNEQF
TRBJ2-1,TRBV5-1,ASSLTGGHGDEQF
TRBJ1-6,TRBV20-1,SARAYPGDGSENSPLH
TRBJ2-7,TRBV20-1,SARDLIFGRDGSYEQY
TRBJ1-1,TRBV7-9,ASSSRDGNTEAF
TRBJ2-3,TRBV4-1,ASSHGTSGSRPTTDTQY
TRBJ2-3,TRBV7-3,ASSLIVGEGTDTQY
TRBJ2-1,TRBV4-3,ASSQDLGTSGSSYNEQF
TRBJ2-7,TRBV20-1,SAATSGLEQY
TRBJ1-1,TRBV4-2,ASSAREATEAF
TRBJ1-5,TRBV6-2/TRBV6-3,ASTSGARQPQH
TRBJ1-2,TRBV7-2,ASSLAERIRYGYT
TRBJ2-4,TRBV7-8,ASSLARLAGVGGLENIQY
TRBJ2-1,TRBV7-6,ASSLSLSGGNEQF
TRBJ2-3,TRBV24-1,ATSDLPAFGADTQY
TRBJ2-1,TRBV12-3/TRBV12-4,ASSSGGSLFSRQF
TRBJ1-1,TRBV27,ASSLLPGTGGRTEAF
TRBJ2-2,TRBV12-3/TRBV12-4,ASSELENTGELF
TRBJ1-5,TRBV30,AWSRGPQPQH